The 20 T cell receptor beta chains given below trace back to one sample, sequenced in a study of PD-L1 blockade in urothelial cancer. Sequencing was performed with immunoSEQ multiplex PCR; in TCRdb, only in-frame clones are kept and a portion is missing. The sample lists 95,000 to 130,000 clones, more than 85% occurring once. Time point specified: peripheral blood 6 weeks after treatment start. Sequencing used PBMCs, obtained around atezolizumab (anti-PD-L1) treatment. These receptors came from a man between 60 and 75 years old with urothelial cancer.

V is TRBV7-2 and J is TRBJ1-2, with 9 bases identical to TRBD1. The V gene end was trimmed by 1 base and the J gene end by 4 bases; junction bases not matched to a gene: 1. Germline lookup yields CDR1 SGHTA and CDR2 FQGNSA. This CDR3 has 14 residues. The CDR3 spells CASSLGDRVYGYTF. The CDR3 DNA reads as TGTGCCAGCAGCTTAGGGGACAGGGTCTATGGCTACACCTTC.

The J gene is TRBJ2-3, the V gene TRBV19, with D unclear. Germline loops: CDR1 LNHDA, CDR2 SQIVND (reference sequence). Deletions cut 3 bases from V and 4 bases from J, with 5 bases between. This CDR3 spans 12 amino acids. CDR3 sequence (DNA): TGTGCCAGTAGTATGTCTGCAGATACGCAGTATTTT. This translates into CASSMSADTQYF.

CDR3 sequence reads: CASSPGEVGTDTQYF. In DNA, the CDR3 is TGTGCCAGCTCACCTGGAGAGGTAGGAACAGATACGCAGTATTTT. The chain employs TRBV18 and TRBJ2-3; no firm D call. Germline V gene data show CDR1 as KGHSH and CDR2 as LQKENI. The CDR3 length is 15 residues. The germline V and J ends were trimmed by 3 bases and 3 bases, with 13 bases remaining between them.

In its sample, this clone was seen once. V and J are TRBV15 and TRBJ2-3; the match to TRBD1 covers 7 bases. The V and J ends lost 0 bases and 0 bases, in that order; junction bases with no gene match: 18. The CDR3 covers 21 residues. Germline V CDR1 and CDR2: LNHNV, YYDKDF (reference sequence). The CDR3 DNA is TGTGCCACCAGCAGAGATCTCGCGGCTAGTCAGGGGGAGACCAGCACAGATACGCAGTATTTT. Amino acid sequence: CATSRDLAASQGETSTDTQYF.

The V gene is TRBV10-1, the J gene TRBJ1-2, with TRBD1 as a possible D gene (6 bases). From germline, CDR1 is WNHNN and CDR2 SYGVQD (reference sequence). This CDR3 spans 13 amino acids. V was cut by 4 bases and J by 3 bases, with 9 bases left in between. CDR3 loop: CASSAGTYYGYTF. The CDR3 DNA follows: TGCGCCAGCAGTGCCGGGACATACTATGGCTACACCTTC.

This clone appeared once. The gene calls are TRBV11-3 and TRBJ2-5, with 7 positions matching TRBD1. V shed 4 bases and J 0 bases; nucleotides not matched to a gene: 5. Germline-derived CDR1 and CDR2 are SGHNT and YENEEA. The CDR3 length is 15 residues. The CDR3 reads CASSSTQGYQETQYF. CDR3 bases: TGTGCCAGCAGCTCCACACAGGGGTACCAAGAGACCCAGTACTTC.

The J gene is TRBJ2-7, the V gene TRBV9; 11 bases are shared with TRBD1. The CDR3 contains 16 residues. Germline CDR1 reads SGDLS; CDR2 reads YYNGEE. The trim removed 3 bases at V and 1 base at J, leaving 6 bases unmatched. CDR3 residues: CASSEWGQGGSYEQYF. CDR3 DNA: TGTGCCAGCAGCGAATGGGGACAGGGGGGATCCTACGAGCAGTACTTC.

This chain uses TRBV28 with TRBJ1-3; possibly TRBD1 for D (5 bases). Germline-derived CDR1 and CDR2 are MDHEN and SYDVKM. The V end lost 6 bases, the J end lost 2 bases, and 17 bases lay between the germline ends. The CDR3 extends over 16 amino acids. The chain's CDR3 is CASSLERGGTGNTIYF. CDR3 DNA: TGTGCCAGCAGCCTAGAGCGGGGGGGGACTGGAAACACCATATATTTT. Based on the CDR3 plus reference TRBV28 and TRBJ1-3, the full variable domain is DVKVTQSSRYLVKRTGEKVFLECVQDMDHENMFWYRQDPGLGLRLIYFSYDVKMKEKGDIPEGYSVSREKKERFSLILESASTNQTSMYLCASSLERGGTGNTIYFGEGSWLTVV.

The chain is built from TRBV6-5 and TRBJ2-5, with a weak D call TRBD1 (5 bases). V gave up 2 bases and J gave up 4 bases, with 8 bases separating them. Germline-derived CDR1 and CDR2 are MNHEY and SVGAGI. This CDR3 has 13 residues. The CDR3 coding sequence is TGTGCCAGCAGTTACAGGGGCGCAGAGACCCAGTACTTC. Translated, it gives CASSYRGAETQYF.

V is TRBV7-3 and J is TRBJ2-7, with unresolved D. The V gene lost 5 bases and the J gene lost 6 bases, with 14 bases spanning the gap. CDR1 and CDR2 from the germline V gene are SGHTA and FQGTGA. The CDR3 is 13 amino acids. CDR3 nucleotide sequence: TGTGCCAGCAGCCCGCCGGGTTCACGCGAGCAGTACTTC. It yields the protein CASSPPGSREQYF.

The J gene is TRBJ2-6, the V gene TRBV7-2; TRBD2 agrees at 8 bases. Germline CDR1 and CDR2: SGHTA and FQGNSA. CDR3 size: 17 residues. Trimming cost V 6 bases and J 2 bases; bases outside gene matches: 9. The CDR3 sequence is CASREAGVATGANVLTF. The CDR3 DNA reads TGTGCCAGCAGAGAAGCGGGGGTGGCGACTGGGGCCAACGTCCTGACTTTC.

This chain links TRBV7-9 with TRBJ2-1; TRBD2 matches at 15 bases. The CDR3 loop spans 15 amino acids. In germline, CDR1 is SEHNR, CDR2 FQNEAQ (reference sequence). Losses at the gene ends were 4 bases for V and 6 bases for J; bases not matched to a gene: 1. CDR3 in amino acids: CASSSGLAGGNEQFF. CDR3 bases: TGTGCCAGCAGCTCGGGACTAGCGGGGGGCAATGAGCAGTTCTTC.

V gene TRBV5-6 combines with J gene TRBJ2-1; TRBD2 matches 7 bases. V shed 3 bases, J shed 7 bases, and the junction held 1 base outside the gene matches. The germline V gene has CDR1 SGHDT and CDR2 YYEEEE. This CDR3 is built from 12 residues. The CDR3 sequence: CASSWGLNEQFF. The CDR3 nucleotides are TGTGCCAGCAGCTGGGGACTAAATGAGCAGTTCTTC. Looking up the rest from reference TRBV5-6 and TRBJ2-1 gives the full variable domain: DAGVTQSPTHLIKTRGQQVTLRCSPKSGHDTVSWYQQALGQGPQFIFQYYEEEERQRGNFPDRFSGHQFPNYSSELNVNALLLGDSALYLCASSWGLNEQFFGPGTRLTVL.

The chain employs TRBV9 and TRBJ2-5, with TRBD2 identical over 8 bases. The CDR3 loop spans 16 amino acids. The V and J ends lost 0 bases and 7 bases, in that order; junction bases with no gene match: 11. The germline gives CDR1 SGDLS, CDR2 YYNGEE. For the CDR3, the DNA is TGTGCCAGCAGCGTAGACCCGGGGGGGCCACCGGGGACCCAGTACTTC. This gives the protein CASSVDPGGPPGTQYF.

This clone was recorded only once. In DNA form, the CDR3 reads TGCAGCGTTGCTGTGACAGGGGATGTCTACGAGCAGTACTTC. This sequence encodes CSVAVTGDVYEQYF. The J gene is TRBJ2-7, the V gene TRBV29-1; TRBD1 matches at 8 bases. V was pared by 4 bases and J by 3 bases, with 8 bases of the junction left unmatched. Germline V lookup: CDR1 SQVTM, CDR2 ANQGSEA. This CDR3 is built from 14 residues.

This clone occurred once. CDR3 coding DNA: TGTGCCAGTACTAAACTATCGGGACAGGGGGGCAATCAGCCCCAGCATTTT. This encodes CASTKLSGQGGNQPQHF. V and J are TRBV19 and TRBJ1-5, with 11 bases matching TRBD1. The CDR3 contains 17 residues. Trimming at V came to 7 bases and at J to 2 bases, leaving 10 bases not matched to a gene. Germline lookup yields CDR1 LNHDA and CDR2 SQIVND (reference sequence).

The chain uses TRBV6-1 and TRBJ1-6; D not certain. The CDR3 length is 15 residues. Trimming removed 4 bases from V and 12 bases from J, with 19 bases in between. The germline V gene encodes CDR1 MNHNS and CDR2 SASEGT. CDR3 sequence: CASSALITGLKPLHF. The CDR3 nucleotides are TGTGCCAGCAGTGCACTTATAACCGGGTTAAAACCCCTCCACTTT.

V and J are TRBV11-1 and TRBJ2-2, with 8 bases aligning to TRBD2. Germline V CDR1 and CDR2: SGHAT, FQDESV (reference sequence). V shed 5 bases, J shed 7 bases, and the junction held 9 bases outside the gene matches. There are 15 residues in the CDR3. For the CDR3, the DNA is TGTGCCAGCAGCCCTGGGACTAGTTCGTACGGGGAGCTGTTTTTT. Translation gives CASSPGTSSYGELFF. Using reference TRBV11-1 and TRBJ2-2 for the parts outside the CDR3, the full variable domain is EAEVAQSPRYKITEKSQAVAFWCDPISGHATLYWYRQILGQGPELLVQFQDESVVDDSQLPKDRFSAERLKGVDSTLKIQPAELGDSAMYLCASSPGTSSYGELFFGEGSRLTVL.

This chain's CDR3 is CASSLGGGRGEKLFF. DNA for the CDR3: TGTGCCAGCAGTTTAGGAGGGGGCAGGGGTGAAAAACTGTTTTTT. The chain has TRBV27 and TRBJ1-4; TRBD1 agrees at 7 bases. Germline assignment: CDR1 MNHEY and CDR2 SMNVEV (reference sequence). V lost 2 bases and J lost 7; bases outside the gene matches: 7. The CDR3 consists of 15 residues.

The rearrangement uses TRBV5-5 and TRBJ1-1; TRBD1 matches 8 bases. Per the germline V gene, CDR1 is SGHKS and CDR2 is YYEKEE (reference sequence). The CDR3 extends over 17 amino acids. The junction had 9 bases not matched to a gene; V was cut back by 1 base and J by 1 base. CDR3 in DNA: TGTGCCAGCAGCTTGACGGGACAGGTGTGGGAGAACACTGAAGCTTTCTTT. Its protein is CASSLTGQVWENTEAFF.